This record concerns one TCR beta chain sequence. Its cognate antigen is unknown. This entry comes from a study of vaccination effects on CD4 cells after COVID-19. Findings and limits, study-wide: Clones of infection and vaccine origin contracted markedly late after vaccination. Common cold coronaviruses were cross-recognized by only 1 of 255 vaccine-induced clones in healthy vaccinees.

The method was immunoSEQ multiplex PCR; TCRdb's version includes in-frame clones alone and lacks a portion of them. The profile covers tens of thousands of clones, with roughly 80% appearing a single time and just under 2% taken by the ten largest. The ViraFEST assay expanded antigen-specific CD4+ T cells with viral peptide pools before sequencing. Subsequent to a culture period of under twelve days, CD4+ T cells were isolated. Subjects were given two BNT162b2 or mRNA-1273 vaccine doses. Germline V lookup: CDR1 ENHRY, CDR2 SYGVKD. There are 14 residues in the CDR3. Trimming took 3 bases from V and 13 from J; bases not matched to a gene: 10.

The sequencing here drew on CD4+ T cells from PBMCs cultured with HCoV-OC43 spike peptides, taken after COVID-19 vaccination. Indicated subset: HCoV-OC43 spike overlapping peptide pool stimulation. This sequence was found in a human donor who received a COVID-19 vaccine. The chain recombines TRBV10-3 with TRBJ2-1; TRBD2 agrees at 9 bases. CDR3 coding DNA: TGTGCCATCAGTGAAGGAGTAGCGGGGGATAGTCAGTTCTTC. Residues: CAISEGVAGDSQFF.